Each of the 9 T cell receptor beta chains below was sequenced from the same sample in a study of human T cells and chemical hapten exposure. The time point denotes: patch test 1, 2 weeks after DPC sensitization. Treatment specified: therapeutic diphenylcyclopropenone sensitization with weekly scalp DPC. MiXCR was run by TCRdb on the RACE reads, yielding one entry per CDR3 protein. The top ten hold less than 4% of the sample, which has approximately 71,000 distinct CDR3 sequences, around 9.5% seen once. The source material was whole blood, sampled in connection with sensitization to the hapten diphenylcyclopropenone (DPC). The receptors originated from a woman aged 40 to 50 with alopecia areata. Some clones in this sample may be carry-over from other donors' samples.

In this sample, this clonotype turned up many times. The CDR3 sequence is CASSKGSWGNTEAFF. DNA of the CDR3: TGTGCCAGCAGTAAAGGGTCTTGGGGGAACACTGAAGCTTTCTTT. The V gene is TRBV6-1, the J gene TRBJ1-1; D unresolved. Trimming took 5 bases from V and 1 from J, leaving 14 bases between them. CDR1 and CDR2 from the germline V gene are MNHNS and SASEGT. This CDR3 has 15 residues.

This clonotype was counted ten times or more. Here the CDR3 reads CASSLSAGAYKNIQYF. In DNA, the CDR3 is TGTGCCAGCAGTTTATCAGCGGGGGCTTACAAAAACATTCAGTACTTC. This chain links TRBV27 with TRBJ2-4; the match to TRBD2 covers 8 bases. This CDR3 comprises 16 residues. Germline trimming cut 0 bases from V and 3 bases from J; bases unmatched to any gene: 4. Germline V lookup: CDR1 MNHEY, CDR2 SMNVEV (reference sequence).

Turning to this clonotype: This may stem from a read error, because a much larger clone lies one nucleotide away. This chain joins TRBV9 and TRBJ2-1, with D perhaps matching TRBD2 (6 bases). Germline V lookup: CDR1 SGDLS, CDR2 YYNGEE. This CDR3 comprises 16 residues. Trimming left V 0 bases short and J 2 bases short, with 12 bases between. The CDR3 region has the DNA TGTGCCAGCAGCGTAGCTGACGAGCGGGCCTACAATGAGCAGTTCTTC. It translates to CASSVADERAYNEQFF.

This clonotype was counted many times. V usage is TRBV18 and J usage is TRBJ2-2; D is undetermined. The CDR3 totals 15 residues. Germline V gives CDR1 KGHSH, CDR2 LQKENI. The germline V and J ends were trimmed by 0 bases and 5 bases, with 10 bases remaining between them. In DNA form, the CDR3 reads TGTGCCAGCTCACCACCCTCTCTCCGAACCGGGGAGCTGTTTTTT. It yields the protein CASSPPSLRTGELFF.

This clonotype was seen ten or more times. Written as DNA, the CDR3 is TGCAGTGCGCACGGGGCGCAGGAGTATGCAACTAATGAAAAACTGTTTTTT. Protein product: CSAHGAQEYATNEKLFF. The chain combines TRBV20-1 with TRBJ1-4, with D possibly TRBD1 on 5 matching bases. The CDR3 covers 17 residues. Germline V CDR1 and CDR2: DFQATT, SNEGSKA (reference sequence). Trimming removed 6 bases at V and 0 bases at J, with 20 bases between.

This clonotype was detected ten times or more. The J gene is TRBJ2-7, the V gene TRBV4-2; 7 bases are a match to TRBD1. CDR3 size: 13 residues. V lost 4 bases to trimming and J lost 2 bases; unmatched junction nucleotides: 2. In germline, CDR1 is LGHNA, CDR2 YNFKEQ. CDR3 amino acids: CASSRTGTYEQYF. The CDR3 region has the DNA TGTGCCAGCAGCCGGACAGGTACCTACGAGCAGTACTTC.

This clonotype appeared many times. The chain links TRBV10-1 to TRBJ2-3, with 13 bases identical to TRBD2. Germline V gene sequence: CDR1 WNHNN, CDR2 SYGVQD (reference sequence). CDR3 size: 16 residues. V trimming: 1 base; J trimming: 6 bases; junction bases outside the gene matches: 4. CDR3 residues: CASSELTSGGLDTQYF. The DNA for the CDR3 is TGCGCCAGCAGTGAGTTGACTAGCGGGGGGTTGGATACGCAGTATTTT.

There are many counts of this clonotype. The CDR3 sequence is CATSRDRVNSPLHF. The CDR3 nucleotides are TGTGCCACCAGCAGAGACAGGGTAAATTCACCCCTCCACTTT. The rearrangement links TRBV15 to TRBJ1-6, with D perhaps TRBD1 (5 bases). Trimming pared 0 bases from V and 7 bases from J, leaving 7 bases between. In germline, CDR1 is LNHNV, CDR2 YYDKDF (reference sequence). This CDR3 is built from 14 residues.

The table lists this clonotype with a few counts. The chain carries TRBV27 and TRBJ1-1; the D gene is possibly TRBD1 (6 bases). The CDR3 is 14 amino acids. Germline V lookup: CDR1 MNHEY, CDR2 SMNVEV (reference sequence). V was cut by 5 bases and J by 0 bases, with 10 bases left in between. The chain's CDR3 is CASSVRGLNTEAFF. The CDR3 DNA follows: TGTGCCAGCAGTGTCAGGGGTCTGAACACTGAAGCTTTCTTT.